Listed below are T cell receptor beta chains from one sample, sequenced in a study of somatic mutations in cytotoxic T cells in rheumatoid arthritis. Here immunoSEQ multiplex PCR was the method, and the copy in TCRdb shows in-frame clones only, minus some. The sample includes 15,000 or so clones, nearly 80% of them seen just once. The sample was CD8+ T cells sorted from blood. Receptor source: an adult with rheumatoid arthritis. Both conserved end residues are part of each CDR3. Fields, in order: V gene, J gene, clone size, D gene, CDR3 DNA, CDR3 protein. A D gene is named only where the DNA matches it firmly. Some rows have no size entry. The others give once, few or many, or a class for an expanded clone.

TRBV19	TRBJ1-5	-	-	TGTGCCAGTAGTATAGGGGTCAAGCCCCAGCATTTT	CASSIGVKPQHF
TRBV19	TRBJ1-1	-	-	TGTGCCAGTAGTTGGGGAATGAACACTGAAGCTTTCTTT	CASSWGMNTEAFF
TRBV27	TRBJ1-5	few	-	TGTGCCAGCAGTTTGAGAGGCAATCAGCCCCAGCATTTT	CASSLRGNQPQHF
TRBV28	TRBJ2-7	-	-	TGTGCCAGCAGTTTGATTGACGTACCGAGCTCCTACGAGCAGTACTTC	CASSLIDVPSSYEQYF
TRBV6-5	TRBJ1-2	-	TRBD1	TGTGCCAGCAGTTCCGGGACAGCCAACTATGGCTACACCTTC	CASSSGTANYGYTF
TRBV29-1	TRBJ2-1	-	TRBD1	TGCAGCGCCGCCTTACAGGGGACTGAGCAGTTCTTC	CSAALQGTEQFF
TRBV5-1	TRBJ1-4	-	-	TGCGCCAGCAGCTTGGAAGCAGGGACTAATGAAAAACTGTTTTTT	CASSLEAGTNEKLFF
TRBV9	TRBJ2-6	-	-	TGTGCCAGCGGTGGAGGGGGGGCCAACGTCCTGACTTTC	CASGGGGANVLTF
TRBV9	TRBJ1-5	-	-	TGTGCCAGCAGCGCGACAGAGTTCAATCAGCCCCAGCATTTT	CASSATEFNQPQHF
TRBV4-3	TRBJ2-6	-	-	TGCGCCAGCAGCCAAGATCCGGGGTACGGGGCCAACGTCCTGACTTTC	CASSQDPGYGANVLTF
TRBV7-2	TRBJ1-1	few	-	TGTGGGCAGCGCTGGGGGACTGAAGCTTTCTTT	CGQRWGTEAFF
TRBV18	TRBJ1-1	-	-	TGTGCCAGCTCACGGAGGGGGGGTGGCACTGAAGCTTTCTTT	CASSRRGGGTEAFF
TRBV7-2	TRBJ1-4	-	-	TGTGCCAGCAGCTTAGAAGGGGGTAATGAAAAACTGTTTTTT	CASSLEGGNEKLFF
TRBV29-1	TRBJ2-7	few	-	TGCAGCGTGGGAGACGCAGGGGTCTCCTACGAGCAGTACTTC	CSVGDAGVSYEQYF
TRBV19	TRBJ1-1	once	TRBD1	TGTGCCAGTAGCCGGGGACAGCTCAACACTGAAGCTTTCTTT	CASSRGQLNTEAFF
TRBV15	TRBJ1-2	-	-	TGTGCCACCAGCAGAGAGGCAGGAGCCTCCTATGGCTACACCTTC	CATSREAGASYGYTF
TRBV6-1	TRBJ1-5	medium-sized	-	TGTGCCAGCAGAGTGACGGGGAGCAATCAGCCCCAGCATTTT	CASRVTGSNQPQHF
TRBV7-4	TRBJ2-2	-	TRBD1	TGTGCCAGCAGCTCGGGGACAGGGGACACCGGGGAGCTGTTTTTT	CASSSGTGDTGELFF
TRBV11-2	TRBJ2-1	-	-	TGTGCCAGCAGCTTAGCCCCGGCGGGACGGAACAATGAGCAGTTCTTC	CASSLAPAGRNNEQFF
TRBV29-1	TRBJ2-1	once	TRBD2	TGCAGCGCTCTCTCTTTGGCGGGAGATGAGCAGTTCTTC	CSALSLAGDEQFF